This is a list of T cell receptor beta chains from one sample in a study of blood T cells in healthy people across ages. TCRdb re-analysed the 5' RACE reads in MiXCR, keeping a single row per CDR3 protein. The sample shows roughly 860,000 distinct CDR3 sequences, approximately 67% of them seen only once. Input material: blood. These receptors came from a man aged 30-40 years in good health. Both conserved end residues are part of each CDR3. Fields, in order: D gene, clone size, J gene, V gene, CDR3 protein, CDR3 DNA. D genes are given only for firm matches. Clone size, where shown, is once, few, many, or a class for clones that have expanded.

NA	few	TRBJ2-1	TRBV5-1	CASSLKGSGGNEQFF	TGCGCCAGCAGCCTCAAGGGCTCCGGGGGCAATGAGCAGTTCTTC
NA	NA	TRBJ2-6	TRBV6-1	CASWGSGANVLTF	TGTGCCAGCTGGGGTTCTGGGGCCAACGTCCTGACTTTC
NA	NA	TRBJ2-2	TRBV7-2	CASSGGGANTGELFF	TGTGCCAGCTCAGGGGGGGGGGCGAACACAGGGGAGCTGTTTTTT
TRBD1	NA	TRBJ2-3	TRBV7-9	CASSQPGGSPTDTQYF	TGTGCCAGCAGCCAACCAGGGGGCTCGCCCACAGATACGCAGTATTTT
TRBD2	few	TRBJ2-3	TRBV15	CATRGGDSTDTQYF	TGTGCCACTCGCGGGGGGGATAGCACAGATACGCAGTATTTT
NA	NA	TRBJ2-7	TRBV28	CASSPDGLRSEQYF	TGTGCCAGCAGCCCCGACGGGCTCCGCAGCGAGCAGTACTTC
NA	NA	TRBJ2-3	TRBV4-1	CASSPGPRGGGSTDTQYF	TGCGCCAGCAGCCCAGGACCCAGGGGCGGGGGTTCCACAGATACGCAGTATTTT
NA	NA	TRBJ2-1	TRBV20-1	CSARQGSRDYNEQFF	TGCAGTGCTAGACAGGGGTCGCGCGACTACAATGAGCAGTTCTTC
NA	NA	TRBJ2-3	TRBV9	CASSVGYRAGADTQYF	TGTGCCAGCAGCGTAGGATATAGGGCAGGGGCAGATACGCAGTATTTT
NA	NA	TRBJ1-2	TRBV29-1	CSAEDDNYGYTF	TGCAGCGCCGAGGACGATAACTATGGCTACACCTTC
NA	NA	TRBJ1-4	TRBV21-1	CASSKVMGQGKWTNEKLFF	TGTGCCAGCAGCAAAGTAATGGGACAGGGGAAGTGGACTAATGAAAAACTGTTTTTT
NA	NA	TRBJ1-5	TRBV12-3/TRBV12-4	CASSLETEDQPQHF	TGTGCCAGCAGTTTAGAGACGGAAGATCAGCCCCAGCATTTT
NA	NA	TRBJ2-7	TRBV20-1	CSAKSYEQYF	TGCAGTGCTAAATCCTACGAGCAGTACTTC
NA	once	TRBJ2-2	TRBV29-1	CSVEAPRLTGPGELFF	TGCAGCGTTGAGGCCCCTCGTTTGACGGGACCCGGGGAGCTGTTTTTT
NA	NA	TRBJ2-5	TRBV2	CASNQAAGQETQYF	TGTGCCAGCAACCAGGCGGCAGGACAAGAGACCCAGTACTTC
NA	few	TRBJ2-7	TRBV6-2/TRBV6-3	CASSDRRQTTYEQYF	TGTGCCAGCAGTGACCGTAGACAGACAACCTACGAGCAGTACTTC
NA	once	TRBJ2-1	TRBV7-9	CASVVGNEQFF	TGTGCCAGCGTGGTGGGTAATGAGCAGTTCTTC
NA	NA	TRBJ1-2	TRBV28	CASSPPREGYTF	TGTGCCAGCAGTCCACCCAGGGAAGGCTACACCTTC
NA	NA	TRBJ2-3	TRBV28	CASSRGPLGTQYF	TGTGCCAGCAGCCGCGGGCCACTAGGTACGCAGTATTTT
NA	NA	TRBJ2-7	TRBV28	CASSPSPLQTISYEQYF	TGTGCCAGCAGTCCTTCGCCCCTCCAGACGATATCCTACGAGCAGTACTTC
NA	NA	TRBJ2-6	TRBV4-3	CASSSQGGGGANVLTF	TGCGCCAGCAGCTCACAAGGGGGTGGTGGGGCCAACGTCCTGACTTTC
TRBD1	few	TRBJ1-1	TRBV12-3/TRBV12-4	CASSLDRDRVTEAFF	TGTGCCAGCAGTTTAGACCGGGACAGGGTAACTGAAGCTTTCTTT
TRBD1	once	TRBJ2-3	TRBV6-5	CASSYSRDRADTQYF	TGTGCCAGCAGTTACTCGAGGGACAGGGCAGATACGCAGTATTTT
TRBD1	NA	TRBJ2-5	TRBV27	CASSPSTGLETQYF	TGTGCCAGCAGTCCGTCGACAGGGTTAGAGACCCAGTACTTC
NA	NA	TRBJ2-7	TRBV7-9	CARSLNEVVTGEQYF	TGTGCCCGCAGCTTAAATGAGGTCGTGACAGGCGAGCAGTACTTC
TRBD2	NA	TRBJ2-1	TRBV11-2	CASSLDGGSDGYEQFF	TGTGCCAGCAGCTTAGACGGCGGGAGCGACGGGTATGAGCAGTTCTTC
TRBD2	many	TRBJ2-3	TRBV5-1	CASSLVAGGPIDTQYF	TGCGCCAGCAGCTTGGTCGCGGGGGGGCCGATAGATACGCAGTATTTT
TRBD1	NA	TRBJ2-5	TRBV5-1	CASSFQGAEETQYF	TGCGCCAGCAGTTTCCAGGGGGCCGAGGAGACCCAGTACTTC
NA	NA	TRBJ2-3	TRBV15	CATSVRRSRQYF	TGTGCCACCAGCGTACGACGTAGCCGGCAGTATTTT
TRBD2	once	TRBJ2-5	TRBV5-6	CASTGTSGGETQYF	TGTGCCAGCACGGGGACTAGCGGGGGGGAGACCCAGTACTTC
NA	NA	TRBJ2-6	TRBV7-2	CASSLGGTEANVLTF	TGTGCCAGCAGCTTAGGGGGCACTGAGGCCAACGTCCTGACTTTC
TRBD1	NA	TRBJ2-5	TRBV13	CASSWGQIQETQYF	TGTGCCAGCAGCTGGGGACAGATCCAAGAGACCCAGTACTTC
NA	NA	TRBJ2-7	TRBV13	CASSPDRQVAYEQYF	TGTGCCAGCAGCCCCGACCGACAGGTAGCCTACGAGCAGTACTTC
NA	few	TRBJ1-5	TRBV10-3	CAIRGQGRDQPQHF	TGTGCCATCAGGGGCCAGGGACGGGATCAGCCCCAGCATTTT
TRBD2	many	TRBJ2-7	TRBV5-1	CASSLLRGGQGSYEQYF	TGCGCCAGCAGCTTGTTGCGCGGGGGTCAAGGCTCCTACGAGCAGTACTTC
TRBD2	NA	TRBJ2-1	TRBV5-6	CASSGGLAGGISYNEQFF	TGTGCCAGCAGCGGGGGACTAGCGGGGGGTATTTCCTACAATGAGCAGTTCTTC
TRBD2	few	TRBJ2-3	TRBV4-2	CASSQEERGATDTQYF	TGTGCCAGCAGCCAAGAGGAGCGGGGGGCCACAGATACGCAGTATTTT
TRBD2	few	TRBJ2-1	TRBV27	CASSWTSGGAGANEQFF	TGTGCCAGCAGTTGGACTAGCGGGGGGGCGGGGGCCAATGAGCAGTTCTTC
TRBD1	few	TRBJ2-7	TRBV7-6	CASTPGQGALEQYF	TGTGCCAGCACCCCGGGACAGGGGGCGCTTGAGCAGTACTTC